These 32 T cell receptor beta chains were all obtained from the same sample, sequenced in a study of OX40 agonist ivuxolimab in advanced cancers. TCRdb keeps only in-frame clones here, not all; method: immunoSEQ multiplex PCR. The sample comprises 52,000 or so clones, 88% of which are singletons, and less than 2% rests with the top ten. The sequencing here drew on CD4+ or CD8+ T cells sorted from blood, taken in a trial of the OX40 agonist ivuxolimab. All receptors derive from an adult with an advanced solid tumor such as melanoma, head and neck, liver or kidney cancer.

The genes are TRBV6-6 and TRBJ1-2; D is undetermined. The CDR3 is 13 residues long. Germline V lookup: CDR1 MNHNY, CDR2 SVGAGI (reference sequence). Trimming stripped 11 bases from V and 5 bases from J, with 18 bases between. The CDR3 sequence: CAAERAGGYGYTF. Written as DNA, the CDR3 is TGTGCCGCCGAAAGGGCCGGTGGGTATGGCTACACCTTC.

This chain joins TRBV5-6 and TRBJ2-7; TRBD1 or TRBD2 may be the D gene (5 bases each). V was cut by 4 bases and J by 2 bases, with 16 bases left in between. The CDR3 is 15 residues long. CDR1 and CDR2 (germline): SGHDT, YYEEEE. The CDR3 DNA reads as TGTGCCAGCAGCAAACTCGAGGGGTCCCCCTACGAGCAGTACTTC. Protein product: CASSKLEGSPYEQYF.

The chain employs TRBV30 and TRBJ1-2; the D is unclear. Germline CDR1 is GTSNPN and CDR2 is SVGIG (reference sequence). The CDR3 consists of 14 residues. This CDR3 is CVVSSGSGNYGYTF. CDR3 sequence (DNA): TGTGTCGTGAGCTCGGGCAGTGGAAACTATGGCTACACCTTC.

The CDR3 DNA follows: TGTGCCAGTAGTATAACCGGGGCCCTGGTAGGGGAGCTGTTTTTT. It is translated as CASSITGALVGELFF. This chain connects TRBV19 to TRBJ2-2, with D possibly being TRBD1 or TRBD2 (5 bases each). Germline-derived CDR1 and CDR2 are LNHDA and SQIVND (reference sequence). V lost 2 bases and J lost 8, with 15 bases in between. The CDR3 extends over 15 amino acids. Full variable domain (outside the CDR3, taken from reference TRBV19 and TRBJ2-2): DGGITQSPKYLFRKEGQNVTLSCEQNLNHDAMYWYRQDPGQGLRLIYYSQIVNDFQKGDIAEGYSVSREKKESFPLTVTSAQKNPTAFYLCASSITGALVGELFFGEGSRLTVL.

This rearrangement joins TRBV6-1 to TRBJ2-7, with 8 bases aligning to TRBD1. The CDR3 has 14 amino acids. V lost 7 bases and J lost 7; bases outside the gene matches: 12. Germline CDR1 MNHNS, CDR2 SASEGT. CDR3 loop: CASTPRQGAREQYF. The CDR3 DNA reads as TGTGCCAGCACCCCCCGGCAGGGGGCGCGTGAGCAGTACTTC.

The gene calls are TRBV19 and TRBJ2-6, with TRBD1 matching over 9 bases. CDR1 and CDR2 from the germline V gene are LNHDA and SQIVND (reference sequence). V trimming: 6 bases; J trimming: 4 bases; junction bases outside the gene matches: 16. The CDR3 is 19 amino acids. The CDR3 region is CASRTGGRLSFAGANVLTF. Written as DNA, the CDR3 is TGTGCCAGTAGGACAGGGGGGAGACTGAGCTTCGCGGGGGCCAACGTCCTGACTTTC.

The V gene is TRBV15, the J gene TRBJ1-5; no definite D call. V lost 0 bases, J lost 3 bases, and 6 bases lay in between. Germline CDR1 is LNHNV and CDR2 is YYDKDF (reference sequence). The CDR3 is 14 residues long. The CDR3 DNA sequence: TGTGCCACCAGCAGAGATCACGCCAATCAGCCCCAGCATTTT. Protein product: CATSRDHANQPQHF.

The chain links TRBV6-5 to TRBJ2-2, with TRBD1 matching over 7 bases. From germline, CDR1 is MNHEY and CDR2 SVGAGI. Losses at the gene ends were 6 bases for V and 1 base for J; bases not matched to a gene: 5. This CDR3 contains 15 residues. CDR3 protein: CASRSTGVNTGELFF. CDR3 bases: TGTGCCAGCAGGTCTACAGGGGTGAACACCGGGGAGCTGTTTTTT.

The chain carries TRBV6-5 and TRBJ2-3; TRBD2 agrees at 8 bases. Germline CDR1 and CDR2: MNHEY and SVGAGI. The length of the CDR3 is 14 residues. The junction had 5 bases not matched to a gene; V was cut back by 2 bases and J by 7 bases. CDR3 DNA: TGTGCCAGCAGTTACGGGACTAGGAGGTATACGCAGTATTTT. The encoded protein is CASSYGTRRYTQYF.

This clone came up once. The chain recombines TRBV6-5 with TRBJ1-3; D gene uncertain. Germline-derived CDR1 and CDR2 are MNHEY and SVGAGI. The ends were cut back, 0 bases at V and 4 bases at J, with 13 bases in the middle. The CDR3 loop spans 16 amino acids. The CDR3 protein is CASSYSRRGDGNTIYF. CDR3 nucleotides: TGTGCCAGCAGTTACTCGAGGCGGGGTGACGGAAACACCATATATTTT.

J is TRBJ1-4 and V is TRBV6-1; D unresolved. Trimming removed 3 bases at V and 4 bases at J, with 15 bases between. Germline V gene sequence: CDR1 MNHNS, CDR2 SASEGT. The CDR3 contains 16 residues. Here the CDR3 DNA reads TGTGCCAGCAGTGATAGAGTGACGAAACTTAATGAAAAACTGTTTTTT. As protein: CASSDRVTKLNEKLFF.

The rearrangement joins TRBV11-2 to TRBJ2-4; the D gene is possibly TRBD2 (6 bases). The V gene's germline CDR1 is SGHAT and CDR2 FQNNGV. This CDR3 is built from 15 residues. V was clipped by 5 bases and J by 8 bases, with 19 bases between them. The CDR3 loop reads CASSPRGLSGDIQYF. In nucleotides, the CDR3 is TGTGCCAGCAGCCCTCGCGGACTTTCGGGGGACATTCAGTACTTC.

The chain joins TRBV28 to TRBJ1-4; D not resolved. Trimming took off 6 bases at V and 4 bases at J, with 6 bases between the two ends. The CDR3 length is 12 residues. CDR1 is MDHEN and CDR2 is SYDVKM in the germline V gene. CDR3: CASRVLNEKLFF. CDR3 DNA sequence: TGTGCCAGCAGGGTCCTTAATGAAAAACTGTTTTTT. Drawing the rest from reference TRBV28 and TRBJ1-4, the complete variable domain is DVKVTQSSRYLVKRTGEKVFLECVQDMDHENMFWYRQDPGLGLRLIYFSYDVKMKEKGDIPEGYSVSREKKERFSLILESASTNQTSMYLCASRVLNEKLFFGSGTQLSVL.

In nucleotides, the CDR3 is TGCGCCAGCAGCCGAGGGGCTAGCGGAGGGGGAGAGACCCAGTACTTC. Amino acid sequence: CASSRGASGGGETQYF. This chain joins TRBV10-1 and TRBJ2-5, with D maybe TRBD2 (7 bases). The germline V gene has CDR1 WNHNN and CDR2 SYGVQD (reference sequence). The CDR3 extends over 16 amino acids. Trimming pared 6 bases from V and 4 bases from J, leaving 21 bases between.

The chain has TRBV5-1 and TRBJ2-7; TRBD2 matches at 8 bases. J lost 6 bases, V lost 0 bases, and 5 bases had no gene match. Germline assignment: CDR1 SGHRS and CDR2 YFSETQ. The CDR3 sequence is 14 residues long. CDR3 protein: CASSLDREGGEQYF. The DNA of the CDR3 is TGCGCCAGCAGCTTGGACCGGGAGGGGGGCGAGCAGTACTTC.

The V gene is TRBV2, the J gene TRBJ1-5, with TRBD1 as a possible D gene (5 bases). Deletions cut 4 bases from V and 5 bases from J, with 15 bases between. CDR3 length equals 15 residues. In germline, CDR1 is SNHLY, CDR2 FYNNEI. The DNA of the CDR3 is TGTGCCAGCAGTGCCGGGCGAGGGGATCATCAGCCCCAGCATTTT. It encodes CASSAGRGDHQPQHF. The complete variable domain, with remaining parts taken from reference TRBV2 and TRBJ1-5, reads EPEVTQTPSHQVTQMGQEVILRCVPISNHLYFYWYRQILGQKVEFLVSFYNNEISEKSEIFDDQFSVERPDGSNFTLKIRSTKLEDSAMYFCASSAGRGDHQPQHFGDGTRLSIL.

This rearrangement joins TRBV2 to TRBJ1-1; D is undetermined. The CDR3 spans 13 residues. The ends were cut back, 4 bases at V and 0 bases at J, with 6 bases in the middle. Germline V gene sequence: CDR1 SNHLY, CDR2 FYNNEI. The CDR3 region has the DNA TGTGCCAGCAGTGGGCGGTTGAACACTGAAGCTTTCTTT. Translating gives CASSGRLNTEAFF.

This chain joins TRBV5-6 and TRBJ2-1, with D tentatively TRBD1 (5 bases). CDR1 is SGHDT, CDR2 YYEEEE, per germline. V lost 4 bases and J lost 3, with 8 bases in between. This CDR3 is built from 13 residues. The CDR3 DNA follows: TGTGCCAGCAGCCTGGACATCTACAATGAGCAGTTCTTC. Its translation: CASSLDIYNEQFF.

The rearrangement links TRBV6-6 to TRBJ2-7; 8 bases are a match to TRBD1. The CDR3 is 14 residues long. Germline CDR1 MNHNY, CDR2 SVGAGI (reference sequence). V lost 6 bases, J lost 0 bases, and 4 bases stayed unmatched. Here the CDR3 DNA reads TGTGCCAGCAGAAGGGGACAGGCCTCCTACGAGCAGTACTTC. Translated, it gives CASRRGQASYEQYF.

The J gene is TRBJ1-1, the V gene TRBV28; possibly TRBD1 for D (6 bases). There are 13 residues in the CDR3. From germline, CDR1 is MDHEN and CDR2 SYDVKM. With 6 bases removed from V and 1 base from J, the gap between germline ends came to 9 bases. CDR3 in amino acids: CASRGGWNTEAFF. CDR3 in DNA: TGTGCCAGCAGAGGGGGGTGGAACACTGAAGCTTTCTTT.

This chain links TRBV4-2 with TRBJ1-2; D perhaps matches TRBD1 (5 bases). V lost 5 bases and J 2 bases, leaving 9 bases between the germline ends. This CDR3 has 13 amino acids. The germline gives CDR1 LGHNA, CDR2 YNFKEQ. The CDR3 spells CASSLGGNYGYTF. CDR3 DNA sequence: TGTGCCAGCAGCTTGGGGGGAAACTATGGCTACACCTTC.

This chain connects TRBV11-2 to TRBJ2-1; D uncertain. This CDR3 is 14 amino acids long. Germline CDR1 is SGHAT and CDR2 is FQNNGV. The germline V and J ends were trimmed by 7 bases and 5 bases, with 15 bases remaining between them. The CDR3 coding sequence is TGTGCCAGCACCCTTGGAGTCAAGAACAATGAGCAGTTCTTC. Translated, it gives CASTLGVKNNEQFF.

V is TRBV2 and J is TRBJ2-7; TRBD2 is a possible D gene (6 bases). The V and J ends lost 6 bases and 2 bases respectively, with 11 bases between them. This CDR3 has 13 residues. Per germline, CDR1 SNHLY and CDR2 FYNNEI. The CDR3, as DNA: TGTGCCAGCAGCTCCGGGGGACCCTACGAGCAGTACTTC. This translates into CASSSGGPYEQYF.

The chain links TRBV7-8 to TRBJ2-7; TRBD2 is a possible D gene (6 bases). The CDR3 loop spans 13 amino acids. V lost 5 bases to trimming and J lost 2 bases, with 10 bases between them. Germline V gene sequence: CDR1 SGHVS, CDR2 FQNEAQ. CDR3 protein: CASSPRGAYEQYF. The CDR3 coding sequence is TGTGCCAGCAGCCCCCGCGGGGCCTACGAGCAGTACTTC.

V and J are TRBV27 and TRBJ2-7; TRBD2 matches at 11 bases. Germline CDR1 reads MNHEY; CDR2 reads SMNVEV (reference sequence). The CDR3 has 16 amino acids. Trimming cost V 5 bases and J 0 bases; bases outside gene matches: 6. CDR3 residues: CASSRTGTSGSYEQYF. CDR3 DNA: TGTGCCAGCAGTCGAACCGGGACTAGCGGCTCCTACGAGCAGTACTTC.

The chain couples TRBV10-3 to TRBJ2-1; D is possibly TRBD2 (5 bases). This CDR3 region has 16 residues. V was pared by 0 bases and J by 8 bases, with 17 bases between. CDR1 and CDR2 from the germline V gene are ENHRY and SYGVKD. CDR3 DNA: TGTGCCATCAGTGAGTCTGAGGGATCCGGGTGGGATGAGCAGTTCTTC. This codes for CAISESEGSGWDEQFF.

J is TRBJ2-3 and V is TRBV7-2; D not certain. CDR1 is SGHTA and CDR2 is FQGNSA in the germline V gene. Trimming shortened V by 6 bases and J by 0 bases, and 7 bases separated the two germline ends. The CDR3 runs to 13 residues. The CDR3 here is CASRHASTDTQYF. In DNA, the CDR3 is TGTGCCAGCAGGCACGCTAGCACAGATACGCAGTATTTT.

V gene TRBV14 combines with J gene TRBJ2-7, with TRBD1 identical over 11 bases. This CDR3 comprises 14 residues. The germline CDR1 and CDR2 sequences are SGHDN and FVKESK. Trimming cost V 4 bases and J 4 bases; bases outside gene matches: 3. CDR3 nucleotides: TGTGCCAGCAGCCTTGGACAGGGGGCTTACGAGCAGTACTTC. As protein: CASSLGQGAYEQYF. The whole variable domain, filled in from reference TRBV14 and TRBJ2-7, reads EAGVTQFPSHSVIEKGQTVTLRCDPISGHDNLYWYRRVMGKEIKFLLHFVKESKQDESGMPNNRFLAERTGGTYSTLKVQPAELEDSGVYFCASSLGQGAYEQYFGPGTRLTVT.

The chain carries TRBV6-6 and TRBJ2-7, with 11 bases lining up with TRBD2. This CDR3 spans 15 amino acids. CDR1 is MNHNY and CDR2 is SVGAGI in the germline V gene (reference sequence). The ends lost 6 bases at V and 2 bases at J; junction bases unmatched: 6. The CDR3 is CASRPLAGATYEQYF. Here the CDR3 DNA reads TGTGCCAGCAGGCCACTAGCGGGGGCCACCTACGAGCAGTACTTC.

The chain carries TRBV2 and TRBJ2-2, with D unclear. Deletions cut 2 bases from V and 2 bases from J, with 9 bases between. Germline lookup yields CDR1 SNHLY and CDR2 FYNNEI. The CDR3 extends over 15 amino acids. The CDR3 loop reads CASSEIGGNTGELFF. For the CDR3, the DNA is TGTGCCAGCAGTGAAATCGGCGGTAACACCGGGGAGCTGTTTTTT.

This rearrangement joins TRBV25-1 to TRBJ1-6; D gene uncertain. Deletions cut 4 bases from V and 5 bases from J, with 6 bases between. The CDR3 has 13 amino acids. Germline assignment: CDR1 MGHDK and CDR2 SYGVNS. The CDR3 loop reads CASSGRDNSPLHF. The CDR3 bases are TGTGCCAGCAGTGGAAGGGATAATTCACCCCTCCACTTT.

The J gene is TRBJ2-5, the V gene TRBV30, with 7 positions matching TRBD2. V trimming: 2 bases; J trimming: 4 bases; junction bases outside the gene matches: 4. The germline V gene encodes CDR1 GTSNPN and CDR2 SVGIG (reference sequence). This CDR3 has 13 amino acids. Written as DNA, the CDR3 is TGTGCCTGGAGTAGGTTAGCGGGAGAGACCCAGTACTTC. This sequence encodes CAWSRLAGETQYF. Complete variable domain (other parts from reference TRBV30 and TRBJ2-5): SQTIHQWPATLVQPVGSPLSLECTVEGTSNPNLYWYRQAAGRGLQLLFYSVGIGQISSEVPQNLSASRPQDRQFILSSKKLLLSDSGFYLCAWSRLAGETQYFGPGTRLLVL.